Presented here are 31 T cell receptor beta chains from one specimen sequenced in a study of sequential checkpoint blockade in melanoma. Produced via immunoSEQ multiplex PCR; TCRdb's table is partial and in-frame only. The profile shows 2,000 to 3,000 clones, 33% of them singletons. As for treatment: randomized to nivolumab then ipilimumab (arm A) or the reverse (arm B). The starting material was tumor tissue (inferred from file names), obtained from a patient given nivolumab and ipilimumab in sequence. Source of these receptors: a human donor with melanoma.

The rearrangement joins TRBV4-1 to TRBJ2-1; 7 nucleotides match TRBD2. Germline-derived CDR1 and CDR2 are MGHRA and YSYEKL. The CDR3 covers 15 residues. J gave up 2 bases and V 1 base, and 2 bases lay outside the gene matches. CDR3 sequence reads: CASSQGGSPYNEQFF. The CDR3 nucleotides are TGCGCCAGCAGCCAAGGCGGGAGTCCCTACAATGAGCAGTTCTTC.

This clone was observed a few times. CDR3 nucleotides: TGTGCTAGTGGTTTGACAGGACCCCCTGGAAACACCATATATTTT. Translation: CASGLTGPPGNTIYF. The rearrangement joins TRBV12-5 to TRBJ1-3, with D tentatively TRBD1 (5 bases). V lost 2 bases and J 2 bases, leaving 10 bases between the germline ends. CDR3 length equals 15 residues. Germline CDR1 LGHNT, CDR2 FRNRAP.

V usage is TRBV28 and J usage is TRBJ2-1; TRBD1 aligns across 8 bases. Germline lookup yields CDR1 MDHEN and CDR2 SYDVKM. The junction had 21 bases not matched to a gene; V was cut back by 3 bases and J by 5 bases. The CDR3 is made up of 20 amino acids. The CDR3 coding sequence is TGTGCCAGCAGTTTCCCCCGGACAGGGATTGGGATGGGGTTAAACAATGAGCAGTTCTTC. Residues: CASSFPRTGIGMGLNNEQFF.

The V gene is TRBV7-5, the J gene TRBJ1-5; TRBD1 is the table's D call and was not checked against the DNA. TRBV7-5 is described as a pseudogene. The CDR3 spans 17 residues. Here the CDR3 DNA reads TGTGCCAGCAGCTTCCGACCGGACAGGGGCTCGATTCAGCCCCAGCATTTT. Encoded protein: CASSFRPDRGSIQPQHF.

The chain joins TRBV28 to TRBJ1-1; 7 bases are shared with TRBD1. CDR3 size: 16 residues. CDR1 and CDR2 from the germline V gene are MDHEN and SYDVKM. Trimming cost V 5 bases and J 1 base; bases outside gene matches: 10. The CDR3 region has the DNA TGTGCCAGCAGTCCATTTAGGGGGCGCGGGAACACTGAAGCTTTCTTT. Its translation is CASSPFRGRGNTEAFF.

The chain carries TRBV28 and TRBJ1-1; 8 bases line up with TRBD1. V shed 4 bases, J shed 8 bases, and the junction held 12 bases outside the gene matches. Germline CDR1 reads MDHEN; CDR2 reads SYDVKM. The CDR3 has 15 residues. Written as DNA, the CDR3 is TGTGCCAGCAGTTCCCCGGACAGGGCTATTTTCGAAGCTTTCTTT. It is translated as CASSSPDRAIFEAFF.

By its share, this clone is large. This sequence joins TRBV11-3 and TRBJ1-6; no definite D call. The CDR3 totals 14 residues. The germline V and J ends were trimmed by 6 bases and 6 bases, with 12 bases remaining between them. Germline CDR1 SGHNT, CDR2 YENEEA. The CDR3, as DNA: TGTGCCAGCAGTTACCGGGAACTTAATTCACCCCTCCACTTT. Encoded protein: CASSYRELNSPLHF.

This clone was detected a few times. CDR3: CASSSAGTGGSYEQYF. In nucleotides, the CDR3 is TGTGCCAGCAGTTCAGCGGGGACAGGGGGCTCCTACGAGCAGTACTTC. This chain uses TRBV28 with TRBJ2-7; 11 bases fit TRBD1. V shed 4 bases and J 0 bases; nucleotides not matched to a gene: 5. The germline CDR1 and CDR2 sequences are MDHEN and SYDVKM. The CDR3 covers 16 residues.

This clone was seen a few times. CDR3 amino acids: CASSRLAGGVSDTQYF. For the CDR3, the DNA is TGTGCCAGCAGCCGTCTGGCCGGGGGGGTTTCAGATACGCAGTATTTT. This sequence joins TRBV11-3 and TRBJ2-3, with 8 positions matching TRBD2. This CDR3 spans 16 amino acids. The V and J ends lost 5 bases and 4 bases, in that order; junction bases with no gene match: 11. The germline V gene has CDR1 SGHNT and CDR2 YENEEA.

The V gene is TRBV7-1, the J gene TRBJ2-7, with D unresolved. TRBV7-1 is marked as an open reading frame, function uncertain. Trimming stripped 4 bases from V and 7 bases from J, with 14 bases between. This CDR3 has 13 amino acids. This chain's CDR3 is CASSLQGFGEQYF. In DNA, the CDR3 is TGTGCCAGCAGCTTACAAGGGTTCGGGGAGCAGTACTTC.

V and J are TRBV9 and TRBJ2-1; a possible D gene is TRBD2 (7 bases). There are 16 residues in the CDR3. Trimming removed 4 bases at V and 7 bases at J, with 21 bases between. Looked up from germline, CDR1 is SGDLS and CDR2 is YYNGEE. In DNA form, the CDR3 reads TGTGCCAGCAGCCCGACTAGCTCCCCGAGGGGGAATGAGCAGTTCTTC. Amino acids: CASSPTSSPRGNEQFF. The whole variable domain, filled in from reference TRBV9 and TRBJ2-1, reads DSGVTQTPKHLITATGQRVTLRCSPRSGDLSVYWYQQSLDQGLQFLIQYYNGEERAKGNILERFSAQQFPDLHSELNLSSLELGDSALYFCASSPTSSPRGNEQFFGPGTRLTVL.

The chain uses TRBV27 and TRBJ1-1, with D tentatively TRBD1 (6 bases). The CDR3 sequence is 15 residues long. Looked up from germline, CDR1 is MNHEY and CDR2 is SMNVEV (reference sequence). The germline V and J ends were trimmed by 8 bases and 3 bases, with 19 bases remaining between them. The CDR3 is CASQFDRGGHTEAFF. The DNA of the CDR3 is TGTGCCAGCCAGTTCGACCGTGGGGGGCACACTGAAGCTTTCTTT.

A few counts support this clone. V and J are TRBV6-8 and TRBJ1-3; D may be TRBD1 (6 bases). Trimming left V 10 bases short and J 0 bases short, with 13 bases between. The CDR3 loop spans 14 amino acids. Per the germline V gene, CDR1 is MNHGY and CDR2 is SAAAGT. CDR3 in DNA: TGTGCCATCAGGGGACATAACTCTGGAAACACCATATATTTT. This sequence encodes CAIRGHNSGNTIYF.

This clone is categorized as medium-sized (0.01 to 0.1%). V gene TRBV28 combines with J gene TRBJ1-1, with no clear D. Germline assignment: CDR1 MDHEN and CDR2 SYDVKM. CDR3 length: 14 amino acids. The germline V and J ends were trimmed by 7 bases and 4 bases, with 16 bases remaining between them. CDR3 coding DNA: TGTGCCAGCACCCCCGGTTGGAAGGGCACTGAAGCTTTCTTT. Its protein product is CASTPGWKGTEAFF. Supplemented by reference TRBV28 and TRBJ1-1, the full variable domain reads DVKVTQSSRYLVKRTGEKVFLECVQDMDHENMFWYRQDPGLGLRLIYFSYDVKMKEKGDIPEGYSVSREKKERFSLILESASTNQTSMYLCASTPGWKGTEAFFGQGTRLTVV.

This chain uses TRBV4-1 with TRBJ2-1; 9 nucleotides align to TRBD2. The length of the CDR3 is 17 residues. The V gene end was trimmed by 0 bases and the J gene end by 5 bases; junction bases not matched to a gene: 8. Germline V gives CDR1 MGHRA, CDR2 YSYEKL. The CDR3 coding sequence is TGCGCCAGCAGCCAAGATTTAGCGCCTAGCGGGAACAATGAGCAGTTCTTC. Its translation: CASSQDLAPSGNNEQFF.

This clone was observed a handful of times. The gene calls are TRBV19 and TRBJ2-1; a possible D gene is TRBD2 (5 bases). The CDR3 sequence is 15 residues long. V was cut by 5 bases and J by 2 bases, with 13 bases left in between. CDR1 is LNHDA and CDR2 is SQIVND in the germline V gene (reference sequence). Written as DNA, the CDR3 is TGTGCCAGTAGTTGGTCTAGAGGGCCCTACAATGAGCAGTTCTTC. The encoded protein is CASSWSRGPYNEQFF.

The chain uses TRBV30 and TRBJ2-2; D is possibly TRBD1 (5 bases). CDR3 length: 14 amino acids. V was trimmed by 0 bases and J by 6 bases, leaving 11 bases between them. Per the germline V gene, CDR1 is GTSNPN and CDR2 is SVGIG (reference sequence). This chain's CDR3 is CAWSVFQGPGELFF. For the CDR3, the DNA is TGTGCCTGGAGTGTTTTCCAGGGCCCCGGGGAGCTGTTTTTT.

The chain carries TRBV6-8 and TRBJ1-2; D perhaps matches TRBD1 (5 bases). The CDR3 spans 14 residues. Germline CDR1 MNHGY, CDR2 SAAAGT. Trimming removed 5 bases from V and 7 bases from J, with 17 bases in between. The CDR3 protein is CASSAARVAAGYTF. CDR3 nucleotides: TGTGCCAGCAGTGCGGCCAGGGTTGCTGCTGGCTACACCTTC.

This clone is judged medium-sized (0.01 to 0.1%). The rearrangement uses TRBV6-8 and TRBJ1-1; maybe TRBD1 (5 bases). There are 12 residues in the CDR3. V lost 2 bases and J lost 5, with 6 bases in between. CDR1 is MNHGY and CDR2 is SAAAGT in the germline V gene. The CDR3 nucleotides read TGTGCCAGCAGTTACGACAGTACTGAAGCTTTCTTT. This codes for CASSYDSTEAFF.

As to this clone: The germline gene is not matched at one end of the junction; a read error may be the cause. This rearrangement joins TRBV6-8 to TRBJ2-6; D might be TRBD1 or TRBD2, each matching 6 bases. Germline V gene lookup returns CDR1 MNHGY and CDR2 SAAAGT. The CDR3 runs to 19 residues. CDR3 residues: CAISPVGGREGSGANVLTF. In DNA, the CDR3 is TGTGCCATCAGTCCAGTCGGGGGCAGGGAAGGTTCTGGGGCCAACGTCCTGACTTTC.

This clone ranks as large (0.1 to 1%). V gene TRBV11-3 combines with J gene TRBJ1-3, with D perhaps TRBD1 (5 bases). The CDR3 contains 16 residues. Germline assignment: CDR1 SGHNT and CDR2 YENEEA. Trimming pared 1 base from V and 3 bases from J, leaving 13 bases between. CDR3 bases: TGTGCCAGCAGCTTAGGAGGAGCAGGGATTGGAAACACCATATATTTT. This translates into CASSLGGAGIGNTIYF.

In this sample, this clone is medium-sized. This chain links TRBV11-3 with TRBJ2-3; D gene uncertain. The CDR3 has 14 residues. Deletions cut 3 bases from V and 5 bases from J, with 12 bases between. CDR1 and CDR2 (germline): SGHNT, YENEEA. The CDR3 DNA reads as TGTGCCAGCAGCTTCCGGCCACTCGTAGATACGCAGTATTTT. It yields the protein CASSFRPLVDTQYF.

In this sample, this clone turned up a few times. The CDR3 region is CASSPGQGSGLGANVLTF. CDR3 nucleotide sequence: TGTGCCAGCAGTCCAGGACAGGGAAGCGGACTTGGGGCCAACGTCCTGACTTTC. The chain uses TRBV28 and TRBJ2-6; the match to TRBD1 covers 8 bases. This CDR3 is 18 amino acids long. The germline V gene encodes CDR1 MDHEN and CDR2 SYDVKM. With V trimmed by 5 bases and J by 3 bases, 12 bases remained unmatched.

Points on this clone: One end of the junction varies from germline; a read error may be responsible. The rearrangement links TRBV6-8 to TRBJ1-1, with unresolved D. Germline V gene lookup returns CDR1 MNHGY and CDR2 SAAAGT. The CDR3 has 13 residues. The CDR3 DNA is TGTGCCATCAGTAAAGACAAGAACACTGAAGCTTTCTTT. It yields the protein CAISKDKNTEAFF.

This clone has only a few counts. V gene TRBV6-8 combines with J gene TRBJ2-1; no firm D call. The germline gives CDR1 MNHGY, CDR2 SAAAGT. Trimming took 6 bases from V and 5 from J, leaving 26 bases between them. This CDR3 is 18 amino acids long. CDR3 nucleotides: TGTGCCAGCAGCCGGACGACGGAACCGCACATGAGGAACAATGAGCAGTTCTTC. Protein: CASSRTTEPHMRNNEQFF.

The chain links TRBV12-5 to TRBJ2-7, with D tentatively TRBD1 (6 bases). V dropped 3 bases and J dropped 3 bases, with 12 bases sitting between them. Germline V gene sequence: CDR1 LGHNT, CDR2 FRNRAP. The CDR3 is made up of 14 amino acids. The DNA for the CDR3 is TGTGCTAGTGGTTTCGCCAGGGGCGGCTACGAGCAGTACTTC. Translating gives CASGFARGGYEQYF.

The chain couples TRBV5-1 to TRBJ2-7, with D tentatively TRBD1 or TRBD2 (6 bases each). This CDR3 spans 16 amino acids. V shed 0 bases and J shed 2 bases, with 15 bases lying between them. From germline, CDR1 is SGHRS and CDR2 YFSETQ. CDR3 sequence: CASSLAQTRGAYEQYF. CDR3 nucleotide sequence: TGCGCCAGCAGCTTGGCTCAAACTAGGGGGGCCTACGAGCAGTACTTC.

The V and J genes are TRBV5-1 and TRBJ1-5; 7 bases align to TRBD1. This CDR3 has 15 residues. The trim removed 3 bases at V and 0 bases at J, leaving 3 bases unmatched. CDR1 SGHRS and CDR2 YFSETQ come from the germline V gene. The chain's CDR3 is CASSWGTDSNQPQHF. CDR3 coding DNA: TGCGCCAGCAGCTGGGGGACAGATAGCAATCAGCCCCAGCATTTT. Full variable domain (missing parts from reference TRBV5-1 and TRBJ1-5): KAGVTQTPRYLIKTRGQQVTLSCSPISGHRSVSWYQQTPGQGLQFLFEYFSETQRNKGNFPGRFSGRQFSNSRSEMNVSTLELGDSALYLCASSWGTDSNQPQHFGDGTRLSIL.

This chain connects TRBV10-2 to TRBJ1-2; 7 bases agree with TRBD1. The CDR3 is 13 amino acids. V dropped 9 bases and J dropped 5; count of bases not matched to a gene: 9. Germline loops: CDR1 WSHSY, CDR2 SAAADI. CDR3 coding DNA: TGCGCCAGGCAAGACAGGGATGAATATGGCTACACCTTC. Protein: CARQDRDEYGYTF.

This clone was counted a single time. J is TRBJ2-7 and V is TRBV30, with TRBD2 as a possible D gene (6 bases). The germline gives CDR1 GTSNPN, CDR2 SVGIG (reference sequence). V lost 2 bases and J 5 bases, leaving 16 bases between the germline ends. CDR3 length: 14 amino acids. The CDR3 spells CAWSSASARHEQYF. The CDR3 DNA reads TGTGCCTGGAGTTCGGCTAGCGCCCGCCACGAGCAGTACTTC.

The chain is built from TRBV28 and TRBJ2-6; maybe TRBD1 (6 bases). The CDR3 totals 17 residues. The ends were cut back, 6 bases at V and 0 bases at J, with 15 bases in the middle. Per the germline V gene, CDR1 is MDHEN and CDR2 is SYDVKM. CDR3 residues: CASSDPGQRSGANVLTF. In DNA, the CDR3 is TGTGCCAGCAGCGATCCGGGACAACGCTCTGGGGCCAACGTCCTGACTTTC.